The rows below give T cell receptor beta chains drawn from one sample of a study of T-cell reconstitution after alpha-beta-depleted transplantation in children. TCRdb re-analysed the PCR reads in MiXCR, keeping a single row per CDR3 protein. The sample records about 610,000 distinct CDR3 sequences, about 10% being singletons. This specimen was PBMCs from the stem cell graft donor, taken from the stem cell graft. The receptors originated from a human donor who donated a stem cell graft to a child with acute myeloid leukemia. Both conserved end residues are part of each CDR3. Fields, in order: clone size, V gene, D gene, J gene, CDR3 DNA, CDR3 protein. The D gene is left open where the match is weak. A row's size may be missing; if present it is once, few, many or a size class.

>many|TRBV11-2|NA|TRBJ1-5
TGTGCCAGCAGCTCGGGGAATCAGCCCCAGCATTTT
CASSSGNQPQHF
>many|TRBV27|NA|TRBJ2-7
TGTGCCAGCAGTTTACAGGCAACTTCCTACGAGCAGTACTTC
CASSLQATSYEQYF
>many|TRBV21-1|NA|TRBJ1-6
TGTGCCAGCAGCTGGACAGGGTACTCACCCCTCCACTTT
CASSWTGYSPLHF
>NA|TRBV7-9|TRBD2|TRBJ2-3
TGTGCCAGCAGCATACTAGCGGGAGTTTCCGATACGCAGTATTTT
CASSILAGVSDTQYF
>NA|TRBV12-3/TRBV12-4|NA|TRBJ1-2
TGTGCCAGCAGTCCCACCTTGGCAGGCCTCTATGGCTACACCTTC
CASSPTLAGLYGYTF
>few|TRBV7-9|NA|TRBJ1-5
TGTGCCAGCAGCTCTGAAGGTGGTGGTTTGCAGCCCCAGCATTTT
CASSSEGGGLQPQHF
>few|TRBV14|NA|TRBJ2-7
TGTGCCAGCAGTTCCCTCCAGACCCAGGTCTACGAGCAGTACTTC
CASSSLQTQVYEQYF
>NA|TRBV5-1|NA|TRBJ2-3
TGCGCCAGCAGCAGGGGCCCCACAGATACGCAGTATTTT
CASSRGPTDTQYF
>many|TRBV20-1|NA|TRBJ2-2
TGCAGTGGATTGACAGACCTCACCGGGGAGCTGTTTTTT
CSGLTDLTGELFF
>NA|TRBV12-3/TRBV12-4|TRBD1|TRBJ1-2
TGTGCCAGCAGCCGAACAGGGGTGGATGGCTACACCTTC
CASSRTGVDGYTF
>many|TRBV2|NA|TRBJ2-3
TGTGCCAGCAGTGGAGGGGGAACTGGCACAGATACGCAGTATTTT
CASSGGGTGTDTQYF
>many|TRBV27|NA|TRBJ1-4
TGTGCCAGCAGTTCCTCGGTGGCAACTAATGAAAAACTGTTTTTT
CASSSSVATNEKLFF
>many|TRBV5-1|TRBD2|TRBJ2-7
TGCGCCAGCAGCTTTTCTGTTAGCGGGAGGTCTGCTTCCTACGAGCAGTACTTC
CASSFSVSGRSASYEQYF
>many|TRBV5-4|NA|TRBJ2-5
TGTGCCAGCAGGACGGGACTTCAAGAGACCCAGTACTTC
CASRTGLQETQYF
>NA|TRBV7-9|NA|TRBJ1-6
TGTGCCAGCAGCTTAGATTCAGGGCAGCCCCTCCACTTT
CASSLDSGQPLHF
>NA|TRBV9|NA|TRBJ2-1
TGTGCCAGCAGCGTAGGGATGGTTCGGGACAATGAGCAGTTCTTC
CASSVGMVRDNEQFF